This passage covers 26 T cell receptor beta chains from one sample sequenced in a study of naive and memory T cell subsets. Study results and caveats: Naive repertoires, especially CD8, held a few larger clonotypes, possibly memory cells re-expressing CD45RA.

These TCRs are of unknown antigen specificity. An equimolar mix of two oligonucleotides served as the beta constant-region primer for TRBC1 and TRBC2. Ligated cDNA was amplified by four rounds of PCR with nested alpha and beta constant-region primers and SP2. Each CDR3 protein is one row after TCRdb ran MiXCR on the UMI-ligation and nested PCR reads. The repertoire consists of roughly 100,000 distinct CDR3 sequences, with about 11% occurring once and the leading ten covering roughly 0.13%. The sample was naive CD4+ T cells from blood. These receptors all come from a human donor in good health.

This clonotype was seen a handful of times. The chain employs TRBV28 and TRBJ2-1; D is perhaps TRBD2 (6 bases). V shed 8 bases and J shed 4 bases, with 15 bases lying between them. The CDR3 loop spans 14 amino acids. The V gene's germline CDR1 is MDHEN and CDR2 SYDVKM. For the CDR3, the DNA is TGTGCCAGCTCGGGTGCGCGGGGATACAATGAGCAGTTCTTC. Translating it yields CASSGARGYNEQFF.

The J gene is TRBJ2-2, the V gene TRBV25-1; D might be TRBD1 (6 bases). Trimming took 6 bases from V and 2 from J, leaving 19 bases between them. Germline CDR1 and CDR2: MGHDK and SYGVNS. CDR3 size: 17 residues. CDR3 residues: CASSDSPGHSNTGELFF. DNA for the CDR3: TGTGCCAGCAGCGACTCGCCGGGACATTCCAACACCGGGGAGCTGTTTTTT.

There are a few counts of this clonotype. The gene calls are TRBV9 and TRBJ2-7; 7 nucleotides match TRBD1. The CDR3 has 14 amino acids. Losses at the gene ends were 3 bases for V and 2 bases for J; bases not matched to a gene: 5. Germline CDR1 and CDR2: SGDLS and YYNGEE. CDR3 coding DNA: TGTGCCAGCAGCGCCCAGGACAGGACCTACGAGCAGTACTTC. It yields the protein CASSAQDRTYEQYF.

This clonotype was seen only a few times. The chain joins TRBV20-1 to TRBJ2-2, with unresolved D. Germline V gives CDR1 DFQATT, CDR2 SNEGSKA (reference sequence). The CDR3 covers 12 residues. V shed 0 bases and J shed 6 bases, with 5 bases lying between them. In DNA, the CDR3 is TGCAGTGCTAGAGATCTCCCCGGGGAGCTGTTTTTT. It is translated as CSARDLPGELFF.

The rearrangement joins TRBV4-2 to TRBJ2-1; 12 nucleotides match TRBD2. CDR1 and CDR2 from the germline V gene are LGHNA and YNFKEQ. The ends lost 5 bases at V and 4 bases at J; junction bases unmatched: 6. The length of the CDR3 is 16 residues. In DNA, the CDR3 is TGTGCCAGCAGCACCCCCGGGACTAGCGGGTACAATGAGCAGTTCTTC. Translating gives CASSTPGTSGYNEQFF.

The chain carries TRBV29-1 and TRBJ2-3; D not certain. Deletions cut 7 bases from V and 0 bases from J, with 11 bases between. In germline, CDR1 is SQVTM, CDR2 ANQGSEA. This CDR3 contains 13 residues. The CDR3 loop reads CSDGHSSTDTQYF. The CDR3, as DNA: TGCAGCGATGGGCACAGCAGCACAGATACGCAGTATTTT.

V gene TRBV10-3 combines with J gene TRBJ2-1; D gene unclear. The CDR3 has 12 amino acids. V lost 1 base and J lost 5, with 3 bases in between. CDR1 and CDR2 from the germline V gene are ENHRY and SYGVKD. The CDR3 is CAISELNNEQFF. CDR3 DNA sequence: TGTGCCATCAGTGAGTTAAACAATGAGCAGTTCTTC.

The chain links TRBV6-2 or TRBV6-3 to TRBJ1-5; D call uncertain. V gave up 5 bases and J gave up 5 bases, with 7 bases separating them. The CDR3 totals 12 residues. From germline, CDR1 is MNHEY and CDR2 SVGEGT. CDR3 DNA: TGTGCCAGCAGTACGAGGTATCAGCCCCAGCATTTT. This encodes CASSTRYQPQHF.

The chain recombines TRBV18 with TRBJ1-5, with TRBD1 identical over 9 bases. This CDR3 region has 15 residues. Losses at the gene ends were 5 bases for V and 0 bases for J; bases not matched to a gene: 2. The germline gives CDR1 KGHSH, CDR2 LQKENI. This CDR3 is CASSRQGDSNQPQHF. The CDR3 nucleotides are TGTGCCAGCTCAAGACAGGGGGATAGCAATCAGCCCCAGCATTTT. Filled out from reference TRBV18 and TRBJ1-5, the complete variable domain reads NAGVMQNPRHLVRRRGQEARLRCSPMKGHSHVYWYRQLPEEGLKFMVYLQKENIIDESGMPKERFSAEFPKEGPSILRIQQVVRGDSAAYFCASSRQGDSNQPQHFGDGTRLSIL.

Many counts were recorded for this clonotype. The chain couples TRBV19 to TRBJ2-7; 10 nucleotides agree with TRBD1. The CDR3 has 15 amino acids. The V gene's germline CDR1 is LNHDA and CDR2 SQIVND (reference sequence). V shed 6 bases and J 0 bases; nucleotides not matched to a gene: 5. CDR3 protein: CASRAGTGASYEQYF. Here the CDR3 DNA reads TGTGCCAGTAGAGCCGGGACAGGGGCCTCCTACGAGCAGTACTTC.

This clonotype has just a few counts. This chain joins TRBV12-3 or TRBV12-4 and TRBJ2-1; possible D gene TRBD2, 5 bases. The length of the CDR3 is 15 residues. The ends were cut back, 4 bases at V and 9 bases at J, with 19 bases in the middle. This CDR3 is CASSSRGSDLGEQFF. In DNA, the CDR3 is TGTGCCAGCAGTTCGAGAGGGAGCGACCTCGGTGAGCAGTTCTTC.

This clonotype has more than one count but fewer than ten. This chain links TRBV4-2 with TRBJ2-7; TRBD1 is a possible D gene (6 bases). V dropped 3 bases and J dropped 0 bases, with 9 bases sitting between them. CDR1 is LGHNA and CDR2 is YNFKEQ in the germline V gene. This CDR3 has 14 amino acids. CDR3 region: CASSHRQDSYEQYF. The CDR3 coding sequence is TGTGCCAGCAGCCATAGACAGGACTCCTACGAGCAGTACTTC.

This clonotype was found a few times. CDR3 region: CASSLGRPTYNEQFF. The CDR3, as DNA: TGTGCCAGCAGTTTGGGTAGACCAACCTACAATGAGCAGTTCTTC. The V gene is TRBV12-3 or TRBV12-4, the J gene TRBJ2-1; D not certain. This CDR3 comprises 15 residues. With 3 bases removed from V and 2 bases from J, the gap between germline ends came to 11 bases.

This clonotype turned up a few times. The chain carries TRBV2 and TRBJ1-5, with a tentative D call TRBD1 (6 bases). V was clipped by 4 bases and J by 1 base, with 14 bases between them. In germline, CDR1 is SNHLY, CDR2 FYNNEI. This CDR3 is built from 16 residues. The CDR3 DNA follows: TGTGCCAGCAGTGGGGGGGGCGGAGGGAGCAATCAGCCCCAGCATTTT. Translated: CASSGGGGGSNQPQHF.

This clonotype has ten or more counts. This chain connects TRBV20-1 to TRBJ2-3, with TRBD2 matching 13 bases. Unmatched junction bases numbered 8, after V lost 6 bases and J lost 2 bases. Germline loops: CDR1 DFQATT, CDR2 SNEGSKA (reference sequence). This CDR3 has 16 residues. The CDR3 coding sequence is TGCAGTGCCCGGGGCGGGACTAGCGGGAACACAGATACGCAGTATTTT. Residues: CSARGGTSGNTDTQYF.

In its sample, this clonotype was seen many times. The chain employs TRBV20-1 and TRBJ2-3; D is undetermined. V lost 3 bases to trimming and J lost 0 bases, with 7 bases between them. The CDR3 runs to 13 residues. Germline loops: CDR1 DFQATT, CDR2 SNEGSKA (reference sequence). This chain's CDR3 is CSARTASTDTQYF. The CDR3 DNA reads TGCAGTGCTAGGACGGCGAGCACAGATACGCAGTATTTT.

The genes are TRBV4-2 and TRBJ1-4; D is perhaps TRBD1 (5 bases). Germline V gene data show CDR1 as LGHNA and CDR2 as YNFKEQ. This CDR3 spans 18 amino acids. The V gene lost 0 bases and the J gene lost 0 bases, with 14 bases spanning the gap. For the CDR3, the DNA is TGTGCCAGCAGCCAAGAAGCATTCGGGGGTACAACTAATGAAAAACTGTTTTTT. This translates into CASSQEAFGGTTNEKLFF.

The chain has TRBV19 and TRBJ2-5, with TRBD1 matching over 7 bases. This CDR3 spans 15 amino acids. The junction had 11 bases not matched to a gene; V was cut back by 8 bases and J by 2 bases. From germline, CDR1 is LNHDA and CDR2 SQIVND (reference sequence). The CDR3 DNA follows: TGTGCCAGTCGCGACTATGGGACAGCGCAAGAGACCCAGTACTTC. Translation gives CASRDYGTAQETQYF.

The genes are TRBV7-2 and TRBJ1-4, with TRBD1 matching 7 bases. Germline V gene data show CDR1 as SGHTA and CDR2 as FQGNSA. The CDR3 has 15 amino acids. Trimming took 3 bases from V and 5 from J; bases not matched to a gene: 6. The CDR3 region is CASSFDRAKNEKLFF. CDR3 bases: TGTGCCAGCAGCTTTGACAGGGCCAAAAATGAAAAACTGTTTTTT.

This clonotype showed up many times. V gene TRBV20-1 combines with J gene TRBJ2-3; D may be TRBD2 (6 bases). CDR3 length: 16 residues. V was shortened by 4 bases and J by 1 base, with 18 bases between the two germline ends. In germline, CDR1 is DFQATT, CDR2 SNEGSKA (reference sequence). CDR3 amino acids: CSATTLEGVRTDTQYF. CDR3 nucleotides: TGCAGTGCTACTACCTTGGAGGGCGTTCGCACAGATACGCAGTATTTT.

This clonotype was recorded at least ten times. This chain uses TRBV18 with TRBJ2-7, with 8 bases that match TRBD1. V shed 2 bases, J shed 5 bases, and the junction held 8 bases outside the gene matches. Per germline, CDR1 KGHSH and CDR2 LQKENI. The length of the CDR3 is 15 residues. The CDR3 DNA sequence: TGTGCCAGCTCACCAGAGGCAGGGGGCCCCCACGAGCAGTACTTC. Its translation: CASSPEAGGPHEQYF.

This clonotype occurred many times. The V and J genes are TRBV7-6 and TRBJ2-1; 11 bases are shared with TRBD2. Germline CDR1 is SGHVS and CDR2 is FNYEAQ. V lost 5 bases, J lost 6 bases, and 6 bases stayed unmatched. There are 15 residues in the CDR3. CDR3 protein: CASSGGTSGINEQFF. The CDR3 region has the DNA TGTGCCAGCAGCGGCGGGACTAGCGGTATCAATGAGCAGTTCTTC.

In this sample, this clonotype turned up a few times. At one boundary the junction diverges from the germline segment, which might be a read error. The chain uses TRBV6-2 or TRBV6-3 and TRBJ1-5; weak D call: TRBD1 (5 bases). This CDR3 spans 14 amino acids. CDR1 and CDR2 from the germline V gene are MNHEY and SVGEGT. This CDR3 is CASSSDTFNQPQHF. CDR3 DNA sequence: TGTGCCAGCAGCTCGGACACCTTCAATCAACCCCAGCATTTT.

The chain combines TRBV29-1 with TRBJ2-5; TRBD2 agrees at 7 bases. Germline V lookup: CDR1 SQVTM, CDR2 ANQGSEA. The junction had 6 bases not matched to a gene; V was cut back by 4 bases and J by 7 bases. This CDR3 contains 12 residues. CDR3 in amino acids: CSVGEIAGTQYF. Written as DNA, the CDR3 is TGCAGCGTTGGCGAGATAGCGGGGACCCAGTACTTC.

This clonotype was observed a handful of times. The V call is TRBV29-1, the J call TRBJ2-4; 10 bases align to TRBD2. Germline assignment: CDR1 SQVTM and CDR2 ANQGSEA. Losses at the gene ends were 2 bases for V and 8 bases for J; bases not matched to a gene: 3. CDR3 length: 13 residues. CDR3 in DNA: TGCAGCGTTGAACCTAGCGGGAGTGACATTCAGTACTTC. As protein: CSVEPSGSDIQYF.

This clonotype was detected only once. The chain links TRBV20-1 to TRBJ2-3; D tentatively fits TRBD1 or TRBD2 (5 bases each). Germline assignment: CDR1 DFQATT and CDR2 SNEGSKA (reference sequence). V was shortened by 0 bases and J by 1 base, with 14 bases between the two germline ends. The CDR3 runs to 16 residues. The CDR3 region has the DNA TGCAGTGCTAGAGATTGGGACGGGTCCCGCACAGATACGCAGTATTTT. Translation gives CSARDWDGSRTDTQYF.